Listed here are 20 T cell receptor beta chains from one sample, sequenced in a study of vaccination effects on CD4 cells after COVID-19. Between days 9 and 11 of culture, CD4+ T cells were separated out. No cognate antigen is known for these TCRs. Some clones are missing from TCRdb's copy, which holds only in-frame ones; the method was immunoSEQ multiplex PCR. The table has under 40,000 clones, 82% seen once. The source was CD4+ T cells from PBMCs cultured without peptide, collected before COVID-19 vaccination. All receptors come from a human donor who received a COVID-19 vaccine.

The chain is built from TRBV4-1 and TRBJ1-6, with TRBD1 as a possible D gene (5 bases). Per germline, CDR1 MGHRA and CDR2 YSYEKL. This CDR3 contains 17 residues. V lost 1 base, J lost 0 bases, and 10 bases lay in between. CDR3 in amino acids: CASSQARASSYNSPLHF. DNA of the CDR3: TGCGCCAGCAGCCAAGCCAGGGCGAGCTCCTATAATTCACCCCTCCACTTT.

The chain uses TRBV28 and TRBJ2-1; 10 bases line up with TRBD2. V shed 6 bases, J shed 10 bases, and the junction held 3 bases outside the gene matches. The CDR3 consists of 12 residues. CDR1 and CDR2 from the germline V gene are MDHEN and SYDVKM. The CDR3 nucleotides are TGTGCCAGCAGGCTAGCGGGGGTAGAGCAGTTCTTC. Amino acids: CASRLAGVEQFF.

The genes are TRBV6-5 and TRBJ1-2; D ambiguous. Germline CDR1 is MNHEY and CDR2 is SVGAGI. V was clipped by 2 bases and J by 4 bases, with 8 bases between them. The CDR3 is 13 residues long. CDR3 region: CASSYLDSYGYTF. DNA of the CDR3: TGTGCCAGCAGTTACCTTGATAGCTATGGCTACACCTTC.

The genes are TRBV9 and TRBJ1-2, with TRBD1 identical over 8 bases. Germline V gene sequence: CDR1 SGDLS, CDR2 YYNGEE. The CDR3 is 16 amino acids. With V trimmed by 0 bases and J by 4 bases, 8 bases remained unmatched. CDR3 DNA: TGTGCCAGCAGCGTAGTGGCAGGGGGCCTGGGCTATGGCTACACCTTC. As protein: CASSVVAGGLGYGYTF.

The V call is TRBV6-1, the J call TRBJ2-7; 9 nucleotides line up with TRBD1. Germline-derived CDR1 and CDR2 are MNHNS and SASEGT. Unmatched junction bases numbered 12, after V lost 2 bases and J lost 7 bases. The CDR3 totals 16 residues. In DNA, the CDR3 is TGTGCCAGCAGTGAAAAAGACTGGACAGGGGTGTGGGAGCAGTACGTC. Residues: CASSEKDWTGVWEQYV.

This chain uses TRBV4-1 with TRBJ1-6; a possible D gene is TRBD1 (5 bases). The CDR3 contains 17 residues. Germline V gives CDR1 MGHRA, CDR2 YSYEKL. V lost 4 bases, J lost 4 bases, and 17 bases lay in between. In DNA form, the CDR3 reads TGCGCCAGCAGCCTCTTAGAGGGACGGACTTATAATTCACCCCTCCACTTT. This translates into CASSLLEGRTYNSPLHF.

The J gene is TRBJ1-2, the V gene TRBV7-9; D unclear. Germline V lookup: CDR1 SEHNR, CDR2 FQNEAQ (reference sequence). With 2 bases removed from V and 3 bases from J, the gap between germline ends came to 4 bases. This CDR3 is 12 amino acids long. The CDR3 sequence is CASSLSDYGYTF. The CDR3 DNA reads as TGTGCCAGCAGCTTATCGGACTATGGCTACACCTTC.

This chain joins TRBV3-1 (or the pseudogene TRBV3-2) and TRBJ1-4; 7 nucleotides align to TRBD1. Germline assignment: CDR1 LGHDT and CDR2 YNNKEL (reference sequence). J was trimmed by 7 bases and V by 4 bases; bases with no gene match: 6. This CDR3 contains 14 residues. The CDR3, as DNA: TGTGCCAGCAGCCGAACAGGGGTTGGTGAAAAACTGTTTTTT. It encodes CASSRTGVGEKLFF.

The rearrangement uses TRBV19 and TRBJ1-5, with 7 positions matching TRBD1. The CDR3 loop spans 13 amino acids. The junction had 4 bases not matched to a gene; V was cut back by 7 bases and J by 4 bases. Germline V gene lookup returns CDR1 LNHDA and CDR2 SQIVND (reference sequence). The CDR3 spells CASKDRRNQPQHF. The CDR3, as DNA: TGTGCCAGTAAGGACAGGAGGAATCAGCCCCAGCATTTT.

The V call is TRBV29-1, the J call TRBJ2-1, with 13 positions matching TRBD2. Losses at the gene ends were 5 bases for V and 2 bases for J; bases not matched to a gene: 3. Germline V gene lookup returns CDR1 SQVTM and CDR2 ANQGSEA. The CDR3 length is 15 residues. CDR3 region: CSVRGLAGPYNEQFF. Here the CDR3 DNA reads TGCAGCGTTAGGGGACTAGCGGGGCCCTACAATGAGCAGTTCTTC.

CDR3 protein: CSVEGQGGMADTQYF. The CDR3, as DNA: TGCAGCGTTGAAGGGCAGGGCGGAATGGCAGATACGCAGTATTTT. The chain couples TRBV29-1 to TRBJ2-3; D might be TRBD1 (5 bases). V shed 1 base and J shed 4 bases, with 15 bases lying between them. Germline V gives CDR1 SQVTM, CDR2 ANQGSEA. The CDR3 is 15 residues long.

CDR3 nucleotide sequence: TGTGCCAGCAGTTACCCAGGAATGAACACTGAAGCTTTCTTT. This codes for CASSYPGMNTEAFF. The rearrangement uses TRBV6-5 and TRBJ1-1; D unresolved. CDR3 length: 14 amino acids. The V end lost 2 bases, the J end lost 0 bases, and 7 bases lay between the germline ends. Per germline, CDR1 MNHEY and CDR2 SVGAGI.

J is TRBJ1-1 and V is TRBV3-1 (or the pseudogene TRBV3-2); TRBD1 might be the D (5 bases). The CDR3 consists of 14 residues. The V and J ends lost 4 bases and 6 bases respectively, with 15 bases between them. Looked up from germline, CDR1 is LGHDT and CDR2 is YNNKEL (reference sequence). The CDR3 nucleotides are TGTGCCAGCAGCCCCCCCAGGGCGGGAGCTGAAGCTTTCTTT. It translates to CASSPPRAGAEAFF.

The rearrangement links TRBV21-1 to TRBJ2-7; the listed D gene, TRBD1, was not tested against the DNA. TRBV21-1 counts as a pseudogene. The CDR3 spans 15 residues. CDR3 nucleotides: TGTGCCAGCAGCACTCGGACAGGGCTATCCTACGAGCAGTACGTC. Its protein product is CASSTRTGLSYEQYV.

The rearrangement links TRBV19 to TRBJ2-1; TRBD1 agrees at 8 bases. CDR3 size: 16 residues. Germline loops: CDR1 LNHDA, CDR2 SQIVND (reference sequence). V was pared by 3 bases and J by 7 bases, with 11 bases of the junction left unmatched. CDR3 residues: CASSMGRDRITNEQFF. CDR3 in DNA: TGTGCCAGTAGTATGGGTAGGGACAGGATCACTAATGAGCAGTTCTTC. The whole variable domain, remainder taken from reference TRBV19 and TRBJ2-1, is DGGITQSPKYLFRKEGQNVTLSCEQNLNHDAMYWYRQDPGQGLRLIYYSQIVNDFQKGDIAEGYSVSREKKESFPLTVTSAQKNPTAFYLCASSMGRDRITNEQFFGPGTRLTVL.

The CDR3, as DNA: TGTGCCAGCAGCCGAAGTCCGTATACGCAGTATTTT. Amino acids: CASSRSPYTQYF. The rearrangement uses TRBV11-2 and TRBJ2-3; D is unresolved. V lost 5 bases, J lost 7 bases, and 10 bases lay in between. The CDR3 runs 12 residues. Germline V gene data show CDR1 as SGHAT and CDR2 as FQNNGV.

The CDR3 reads CASSVGQGRGYTF. The CDR3 coding sequence is TGTGCCAGCAGTGTGGGACAGGGGAGGGGCTACACCTTC. The V gene is TRBV2, the J gene TRBJ1-2; 10 nucleotides line up with TRBD1. The CDR3 has 13 amino acids. Germline-derived CDR1 and CDR2 are SNHLY and FYNNEI. The ends lost 4 bases at V and 8 bases at J; junction bases unmatched: 4.

The chain carries TRBV19 and TRBJ1-2, with D perhaps TRBD1 (5 bases). V dropped 7 bases and J dropped 3 bases, with 12 bases sitting between them. The germline CDR1 and CDR2 sequences are LNHDA and SQIVND (reference sequence). CDR3 size: 13 residues. CDR3 residues: CASTRGRDYGYTF. DNA of the CDR3: TGTGCCAGTACTCGGGGCAGGGACTATGGCTACACCTTC.

The chain employs TRBV6-5 and TRBJ1-3; D unclear. CDR3 length: 12 amino acids. V was pared by 7 bases and J by 2 bases, with 6 bases between. CDR1 is MNHEY and CDR2 is SVGAGI in the germline V gene. CDR3 sequence reads: CASNGPGNTIYF. CDR3 nucleotide sequence: TGTGCCAGCAACGGGCCTGGAAACACCATATATTTT.

The chain is built from TRBV28 and TRBJ2-1; 10 nucleotides align to TRBD2. The CDR3 is 13 residues long. Germline V gene data show CDR1 as MDHEN and CDR2 as SYDVKM. The V segment lost 8 bases and the J segment 8 bases; nucleotides outside the gene matches: 6. The CDR3 sequence is CASVSGGADEQFF. DNA of the CDR3: TGTGCCAGCGTGAGCGGGGGGGCTGATGAGCAGTTCTTC.